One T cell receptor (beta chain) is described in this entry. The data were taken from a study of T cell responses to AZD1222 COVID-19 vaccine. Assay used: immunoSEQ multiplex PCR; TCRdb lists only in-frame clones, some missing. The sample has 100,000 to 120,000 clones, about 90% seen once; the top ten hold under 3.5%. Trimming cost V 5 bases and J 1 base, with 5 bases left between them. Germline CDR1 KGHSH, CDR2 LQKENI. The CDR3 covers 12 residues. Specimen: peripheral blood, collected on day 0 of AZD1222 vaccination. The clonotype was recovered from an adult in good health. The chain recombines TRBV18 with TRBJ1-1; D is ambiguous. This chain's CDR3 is CASSMQNTEAFF. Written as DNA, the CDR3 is TGTGCCAGCTCAATGCAGAACACTGAAGCTTTCTTT.